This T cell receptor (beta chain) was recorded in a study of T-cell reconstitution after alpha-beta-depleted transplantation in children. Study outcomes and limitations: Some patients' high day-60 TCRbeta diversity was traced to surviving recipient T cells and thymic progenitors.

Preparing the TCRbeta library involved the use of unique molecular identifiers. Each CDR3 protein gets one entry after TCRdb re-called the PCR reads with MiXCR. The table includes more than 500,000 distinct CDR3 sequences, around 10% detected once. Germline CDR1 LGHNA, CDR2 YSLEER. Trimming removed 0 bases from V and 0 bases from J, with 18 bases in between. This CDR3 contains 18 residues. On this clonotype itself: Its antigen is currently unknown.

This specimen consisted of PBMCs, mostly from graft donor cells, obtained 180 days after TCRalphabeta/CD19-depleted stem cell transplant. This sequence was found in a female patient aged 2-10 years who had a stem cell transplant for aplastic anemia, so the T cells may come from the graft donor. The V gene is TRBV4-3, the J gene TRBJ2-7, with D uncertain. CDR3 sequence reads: CASSQDRTWGTSSYEQYV. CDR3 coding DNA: TGCGCCAGCAGCCAAGACCGAACTTGGGGAACGAGCTCCTACGAGCAGTACGTC.